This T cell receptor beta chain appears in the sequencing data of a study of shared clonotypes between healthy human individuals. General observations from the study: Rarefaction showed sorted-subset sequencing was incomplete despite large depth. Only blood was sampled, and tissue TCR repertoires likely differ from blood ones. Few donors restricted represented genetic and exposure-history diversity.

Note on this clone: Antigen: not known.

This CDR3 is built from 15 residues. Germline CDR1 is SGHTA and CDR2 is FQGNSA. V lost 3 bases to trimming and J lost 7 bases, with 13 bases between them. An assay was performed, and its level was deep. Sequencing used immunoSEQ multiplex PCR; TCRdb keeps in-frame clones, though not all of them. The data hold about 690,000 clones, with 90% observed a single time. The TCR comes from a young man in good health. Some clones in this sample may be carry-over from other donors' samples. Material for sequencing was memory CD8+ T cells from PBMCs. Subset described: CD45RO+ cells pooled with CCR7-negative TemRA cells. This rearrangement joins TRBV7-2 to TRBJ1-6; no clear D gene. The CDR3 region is CASSLGVAANSPLHF. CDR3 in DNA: TGTGCCAGCAGCTTGGGAGTCGCGGCCAATTCACCCCTCCACTTT.